This T cell receptor beta chain was identified during a study of CD8 T cells in Susac syndrome. TCR beta sequences were obtained from blood CD8+ and CD4+ T cells. This clonotype has a single count. Reverse transcription of roughly 0.45 to 1 ug RNA was carried out with random hexamers. MiXCR, run by TCRdb on the immunoSEQ multiplex PCR reads, gives a single entry per CDR3 protein. The sample carries about 53,000 distinct CDR3 sequences, around 93% recorded once. The CDR3 covers 12 residues. The V gene's germline CDR1 is DFQATT and CDR2 SNEGSKA (reference sequence). V lost 6 bases to trimming and J lost 5 bases; unmatched junction nucleotides: 5.

This sequence joins TRBV20-1 and TRBJ2-7; 9 nucleotides agree with TRBD2. This TCR was recovered from a human donor with Susac syndrome. Sequencing was done on a sample of CD8+ T cells from PBMCs. The CDR3 loop reads CSAVPSGDEQYF. The CDR3 region has the DNA TGCAGTGCAGTCCCTAGCGGGGACGAGCAGTACTTC.